This T cell receptor beta chain was identified during a study of blood T cell repertoires in COVID-19. Across the whole study: Acute-phase and convalescent COVID-19 samples originated in the United States, Italy and Spain. Sources were T cells, B-cell-depleted T cells, or PBMCs; the material itself was cDNA or gDNA.

This CDR3 comprises 16 residues. Germline V gene lookup returns CDR1 LNHNV and CDR2 YYDKDF (reference sequence). V shed 5 bases and J 9 bases; nucleotides not matched to a gene: 15. This table comes from immunoSEQ multiplex PCR, and its TCRdb copy is limited to in-frame clones, with some not included. The sample shows roughly 180,000 clones, 75% to 85% of them seen only once. Sequenced sample: peripheral blood. The chain carries TRBV15 and TRBJ2-1; 8 bases fit TRBD2. The sequence was obtained from a woman aged 40 to 50 with COVID-19, enrolled during active disease. CDR3 sequence: CATSPQEARGGGEQFF. In nucleotides, the CDR3 is TGTGCCACCAGCCCCCAGGAGGCACGGGGGGGTGGTGAGCAGTTCTTC.